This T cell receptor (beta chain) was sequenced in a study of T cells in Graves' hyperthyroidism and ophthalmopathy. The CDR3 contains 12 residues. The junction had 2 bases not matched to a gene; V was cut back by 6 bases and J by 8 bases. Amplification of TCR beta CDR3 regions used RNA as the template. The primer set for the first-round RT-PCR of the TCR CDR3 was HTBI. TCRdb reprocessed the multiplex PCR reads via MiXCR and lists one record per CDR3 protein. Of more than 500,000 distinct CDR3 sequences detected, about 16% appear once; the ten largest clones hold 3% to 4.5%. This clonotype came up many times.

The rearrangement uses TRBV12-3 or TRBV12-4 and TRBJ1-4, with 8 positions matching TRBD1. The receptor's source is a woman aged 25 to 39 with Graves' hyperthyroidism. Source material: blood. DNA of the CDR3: TGTGCCAGCAGGACAGGGGAAGAAAAACTGTTTTTT. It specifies CASRTGEEKLFF.